The clone carrying this TCR beta chain was seen at least ten times. The antigen remains unidentified. Graves' hyperthyroidism without ophthalmopathy progression within 18 months was termed stable. The PBMCs had their origin in less than 13 ml of fresh peripheral blood. These data originate in a study of T cells in Graves' hyperthyroidism and ophthalmopathy. General study findings and limits: Model output signaled ophthalmopathy a median about 6.3 months ahead of onset. In the analysis, a 13 V-J model separated ophthalmopathy from stable hyperthyroidism.

Amplified regions were TCR beta CDR3 sequences from RNA transcripts. The TCR CDR3 first-round RT-PCR relied on the HTBI primer set. TCRdb re-derived calls from the multiplex PCR reads in MiXCR, one entry per CDR3 protein. The sample lists about 560,000 distinct CDR3 sequences, around 15% occurring once. J gave up 2 bases and V 0 bases, and 5 bases lay outside the gene matches. The CDR3 spans 15 residues. Germline V gene data show CDR1 as DFQATT and CDR2 as SNEGSKA (reference sequence). J is TRBJ2-5 and V is TRBV20-1, with TRBD1 matching 8 bases. This receptor was taken from a woman younger than 35 with Graves' hyperthyroidism. Sequencing was done on a sample of blood. Here the CDR3 DNA reads TGCAGTGCTAGAGACGTCCGGACAGGGCAAGAGACCCAGTACTTC. It is translated as CSARDVRTGQETQYF.